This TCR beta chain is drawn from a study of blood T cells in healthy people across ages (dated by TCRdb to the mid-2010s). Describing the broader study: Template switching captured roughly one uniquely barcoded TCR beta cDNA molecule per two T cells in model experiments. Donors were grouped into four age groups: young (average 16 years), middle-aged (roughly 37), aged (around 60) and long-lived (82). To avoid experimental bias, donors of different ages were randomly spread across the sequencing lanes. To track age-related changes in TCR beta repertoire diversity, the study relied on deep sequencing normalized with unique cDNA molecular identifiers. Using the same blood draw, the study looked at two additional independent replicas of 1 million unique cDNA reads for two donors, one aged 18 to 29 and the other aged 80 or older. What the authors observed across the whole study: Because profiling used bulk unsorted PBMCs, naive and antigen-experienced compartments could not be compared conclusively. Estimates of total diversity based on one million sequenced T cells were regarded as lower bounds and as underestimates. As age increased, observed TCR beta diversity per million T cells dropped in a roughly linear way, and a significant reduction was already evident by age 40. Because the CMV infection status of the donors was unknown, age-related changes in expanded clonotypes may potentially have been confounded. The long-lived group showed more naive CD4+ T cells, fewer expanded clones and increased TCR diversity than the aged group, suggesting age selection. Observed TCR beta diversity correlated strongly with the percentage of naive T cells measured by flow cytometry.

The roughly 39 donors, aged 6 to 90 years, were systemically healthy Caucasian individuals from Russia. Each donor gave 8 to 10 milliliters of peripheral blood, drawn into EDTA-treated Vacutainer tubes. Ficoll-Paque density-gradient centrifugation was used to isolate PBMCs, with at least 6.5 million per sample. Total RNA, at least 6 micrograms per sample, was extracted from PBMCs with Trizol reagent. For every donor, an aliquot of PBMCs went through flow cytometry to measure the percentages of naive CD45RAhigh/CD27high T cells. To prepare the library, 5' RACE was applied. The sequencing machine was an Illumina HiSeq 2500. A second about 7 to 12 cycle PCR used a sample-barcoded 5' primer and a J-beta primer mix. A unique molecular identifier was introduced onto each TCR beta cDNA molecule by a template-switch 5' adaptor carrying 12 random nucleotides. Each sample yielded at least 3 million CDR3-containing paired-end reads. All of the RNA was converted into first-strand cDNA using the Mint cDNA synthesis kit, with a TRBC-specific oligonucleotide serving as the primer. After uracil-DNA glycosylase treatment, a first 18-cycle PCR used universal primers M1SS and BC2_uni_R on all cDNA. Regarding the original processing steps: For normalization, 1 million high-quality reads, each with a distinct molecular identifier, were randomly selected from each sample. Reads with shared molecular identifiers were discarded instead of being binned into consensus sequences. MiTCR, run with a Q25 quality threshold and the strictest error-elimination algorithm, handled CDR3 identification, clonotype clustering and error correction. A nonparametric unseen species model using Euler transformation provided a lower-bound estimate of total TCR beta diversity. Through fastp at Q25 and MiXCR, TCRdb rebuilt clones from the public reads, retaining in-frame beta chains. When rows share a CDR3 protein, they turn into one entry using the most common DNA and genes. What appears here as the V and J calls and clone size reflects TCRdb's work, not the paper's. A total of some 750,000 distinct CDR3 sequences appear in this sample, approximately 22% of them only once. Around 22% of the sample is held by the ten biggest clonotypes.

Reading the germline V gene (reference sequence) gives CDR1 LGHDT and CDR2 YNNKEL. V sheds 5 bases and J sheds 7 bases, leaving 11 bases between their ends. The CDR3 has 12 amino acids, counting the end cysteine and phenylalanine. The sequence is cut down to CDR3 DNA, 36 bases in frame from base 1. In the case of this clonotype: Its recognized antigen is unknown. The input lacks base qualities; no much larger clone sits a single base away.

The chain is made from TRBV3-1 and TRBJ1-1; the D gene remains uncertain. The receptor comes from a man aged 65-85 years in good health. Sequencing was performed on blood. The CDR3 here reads CASSYGRGEAFF. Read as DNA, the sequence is TGTGCCAGCAGCTACGGTCGGGGTGAAGCTTTCTTT. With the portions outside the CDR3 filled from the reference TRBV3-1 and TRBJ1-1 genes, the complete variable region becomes DTAVSQTPKYLVTQMGNDKSIKCEQNLGHDTMYWYKQDSKKFLKIMFSYNNKELIINETVPNRFSPKSPDKAHLNLHINSLELGDSAVYFCASSYGRGEAFFGQGTRLTVV.